The entry that follows covers one T cell receptor beta chain sequence. The run depth of the assay was deep. Measured with immunoSEQ multiplex PCR; TCRdb has only the in-frame clones, and not every one. The sample holds over a million clones, approximately 96% seen once. The CDR3 has 13 amino acids. V lost 5 bases and J lost 0, with 8 bases in between. Germline CDR1 and CDR2: LNHDA and SQIVND (reference sequence). This record belongs to a study of shared clonotypes between healthy human individuals. Negatively enriched CD4+ T cells were divided by CD45RA into naive and memory. This sequence originates from a man aged 25-45 years in good health. The V call is TRBV19, the J call TRBJ2-7; D is ambiguous. Sequencing was carried out using naive CD4+ T cells sorted from blood. The subset here: CD45RA+ positively selected. The chain's CDR3 is CASSGRNSYEQYF. The CDR3 DNA is TGTGCCAGTAGTGGCAGGAACTCCTACGAGCAGTACTTC.